One and the same sample provided the 18 T cell receptor beta chains below, sequenced in a study of T cell repertoires in cytomegalovirus infection. Their cognate antigens are unknown. TCRdb reprocessed the reads via MiXCR and lists one record per CDR3 protein. The data hold around 750,000 distinct CDR3 sequences, with approximately 30% observed a single time. Material: cultured CD8+ T cells from PBMCs, obtained from culture after CMV antigen stimulation. Receptors originate from a human donor in good health (CMV status not recorded). Some clones in this sample may be carry-over from other donors' samples.

The chain is built from TRBV13 and TRBJ2-4; D is undetermined. The CDR3 has 15 residues. V shed 0 bases and J shed 8 bases, with 14 bases lying between them. CDR1 is PRHDT and CDR2 is FYEKMQ in the germline V gene (reference sequence). CDR3 loop: CASSLGTGIRDIQYF. The CDR3 DNA is TGTGCCAGCAGCTTAGGCACCGGCATTCGGGACATTCAGTACTTC.

This clonotype was seen a handful of times. V is TRBV6-6 and J is TRBJ1-5; tentative D call: TRBD1 (6 bases). The CDR3 is 17 amino acids. Trimming stripped 5 bases from V and 1 base from J, with 18 bases between. CDR1 and CDR2 from the germline V gene are MNHNY and SVGAGI (reference sequence). CDR3 amino acids: CASSDPAGERSNQPQHF. For the CDR3, the DNA is TGTGCCAGCAGTGATCCGGCAGGGGAGAGGAGCAATCAGCCCCAGCATTTT.

With regard to this clonotype: One end of the junction does not line up with germline, which may come from a read error. The chain couples TRBV7-7 to TRBJ2-7; TRBD1 matches 8 bases. Germline loops: CDR1 SSHAT, CDR2 FNYEAQ (reference sequence). The CDR3 sequence is 16 residues long. The CDR3 nucleotides read TGTGCTAGCAGCCTTGACATTCGGACAGGGTTTTACGAGCAGTACTTC. Protein product: CASSLDIRTGFYEQYF.

The CDR3 nucleotides read TGTGCCAGCAGCACTTCTGAAGAGTACCAAGAGACCCAGTACTTC. Its translation is CASSTSEEYQETQYF. The rearrangement links TRBV14 to TRBJ2-5; D gene uncertain. The CDR3 runs 15 residues. V lost 5 bases and J 0 bases, leaving 13 bases between the germline ends. The germline CDR1 and CDR2 sequences are SGHDN and FVKESK.

This chain uses TRBV6-6 with TRBJ2-7, with no clear D. The CDR3 contains 15 residues. The germline gives CDR1 MNHNY, CDR2 SVGAGI (reference sequence). Trimming took 5 bases from V and 3 from J, leaving 17 bases between them. The CDR3, as DNA: TGTGCCAGCAGTGATCCCTCGCCGGCTATCTACGAGCAGTACTTC. This sequence encodes CASSDPSPAIYEQYF.

This chain uses TRBV19 with TRBJ2-1; tentative D call: TRBD1 (6 bases). Deletions cut 7 bases from V and 1 base from J, with 20 bases between. The CDR3 extends over 17 amino acids. Germline V CDR1 and CDR2: LNHDA, SQIVND (reference sequence). The CDR3 loop is CASTFSGTRRSYNEQFF. DNA for the CDR3: TGTGCCAGTACCTTTTCCGGGACAAGAAGGTCCTACAATGAGCAGTTCTTC.

The V gene is TRBV28, the J gene TRBJ2-3; a possible D gene is TRBD1 (5 bases). This CDR3 contains 15 residues. The germline gives CDR1 MDHEN, CDR2 SYDVKM. The ends were cut back, 2 bases at V and 0 bases at J, with 9 bases in the middle. The chain's CDR3 is CASSLIGDSTDTQYF. The DNA of the CDR3 is TGTGCCAGCAGTTTAATAGGGGATAGCACAGATACGCAGTATTTT.

The chain employs TRBV15 and TRBJ2-2; 7 nucleotides line up with TRBD2. The V segment lost 4 bases and the J segment 5 bases; nucleotides outside the gene matches: 4. The CDR3 consists of 14 residues. Germline V gives CDR1 LNHNV, CDR2 YYDKDF (reference sequence). The CDR3 DNA follows: TGTGCCACCAGCAAAGGGACTATTACCGGGGAGCTGTTTTTT. This encodes CATSKGTITGELFF. Based on the CDR3 plus reference TRBV15 and TRBJ2-2, the full variable domain is DAMVIQNPRYQVTQFGKPVTLSCSQTLNHNVMYWYQQKSSQAPKLLFHYYDKDFNNEADTPDNFQSRRPNTSFCFLDIRSPGLGDTAMYLCATSKGTITGELFFGEGSRLTVL.

The rearrangement joins TRBV3-1 to TRBJ2-7; perhaps D is TRBD1 or TRBD2 (5 bases each). Germline V gives CDR1 LGHDT, CDR2 YNNKEL (reference sequence). This CDR3 has 14 amino acids. V gave up 4 bases and J gave up 3 bases, with 13 bases separating them. CDR3 region: CASSPGTENYEQYF. Here the CDR3 DNA reads TGTGCCAGCAGCCCAGGGACCGAAAACTACGAGCAGTACTTC.

The J gene is TRBJ2-1, the V gene TRBV5-1; D not certain. Germline lookup yields CDR1 SGHRS and CDR2 YFSETQ. V was clipped by 2 bases and J by 8 bases, with 8 bases between them. There are 12 residues in the CDR3. CDR3 nucleotides: TGCGCCAGCAGCTTAAGACCAGATGAGCAGTTCTTC. Its translation is CASSLRPDEQFF.

The chain employs TRBV2 and TRBJ2-3, with 9 bases matching TRBD1. Germline CDR1 reads SNHLY; CDR2 reads FYNNEI. The CDR3 length is 15 residues. Trimming removed 4 bases from V and 0 bases from J; junction bases left unmatched: 2. In DNA, the CDR3 is TGTGCCAGCAGTGGGACAGGGGTGAGCACAGATACGCAGTATTTT. It codes for CASSGTGVSTDTQYF.

The V gene is TRBV19, the J gene TRBJ1-1; TRBD1 might be the D (6 bases). CDR1 and CDR2 (germline): LNHDA, SQIVND (reference sequence). This CDR3 has 13 amino acids. V was pared by 11 bases and J by 2 bases, with 15 bases between. This CDR3 is CAAKAGANTEAFF. Written as DNA, the CDR3 is TGTGCCGCTAAGGCAGGGGCTAACACTGAAGCTTTCTTT.

Regarding this clonotype: At one end, the junction sequence differs from germline, possibly due to a read error. The rearrangement joins TRBV7-8 to TRBJ1-5, with 10 bases lining up with TRBD1. This CDR3 spans 15 amino acids. Germline lookup yields CDR1 SGHVS and CDR2 FQNEAQ. The CDR3 nucleotides read TGTGCCAACAGCACGGGACAGGGGAGTAATCAGCCCCAGCATTTT. It translates to CANSTGQGSNQPQHF.

The chain carries TRBV19 and TRBJ1-2; D gene unclear. The V end was cut by 7 bases, the J end by 8 bases, with 14 bases between. Germline loops: CDR1 LNHDA, CDR2 SQIVND (reference sequence). CDR3 length: 12 residues. CDR3 bases: TGTGCCAGTACCAAAGAAATCGGCGGCTACACCTTC. It specifies CASTKEIGGYTF.

CDR3 amino acids: CAITGQENRDTQYF. The CDR3 nucleotides are TGTGCCATTACGGGACAGGAGAACCGAGATACGCAGTATTTT. The rearrangement links TRBV2 to TRBJ2-3; 8 positions match TRBD1. The CDR3 runs to 14 residues. Germline CDR1 reads SNHLY; CDR2 reads FYNNEI. V gave up 10 bases and J gave up 5 bases; unmatched junction bases: 11.

This clonotype has just one count. This sequence joins TRBV5-4 and TRBJ2-7; 10 positions agree with TRBD1. Trimming removed 3 bases from V and 2 bases from J; junction bases left unmatched: 5. The CDR3 totals 15 residues. CDR1 is SGHNT, CDR2 YYREEE, per germline (reference sequence). The CDR3 DNA reads TGTGCCAGCAGCTCCGCCGGGACAGGGGCCTACGAGCAGTACTTC. This gives the protein CASSSAGTGAYEQYF.

This clonotype was detected only a few times. The V and J genes are TRBV9 and TRBJ1-5; a weak D match, TRBD1 (5 bases). The CDR3 is made up of 15 amino acids. Per germline, CDR1 SGDLS and CDR2 YYNGEE. V lost 0 bases and J lost 4, with 11 bases in between. The CDR3 is CASSVGGSPNQPQHF. In DNA form, the CDR3 reads TGTGCCAGCAGCGTAGGGGGCAGCCCTAATCAGCCCCAGCATTTT.

V usage is TRBV4-1 and J usage is TRBJ1-2; D may be TRBD1 (6 bases). V was shortened by 4 bases and J by 4 bases, with 16 bases between the two germline ends. The CDR3 is made up of 15 amino acids. The germline CDR1 and CDR2 sequences are MGHRA and YSYEKL. The CDR3 bases are TGCGCCAGCAGCCCCCTCGAGGGGGGCACCTATGGCTACACCTTC. This gives the protein CASSPLEGGTYGYTF.